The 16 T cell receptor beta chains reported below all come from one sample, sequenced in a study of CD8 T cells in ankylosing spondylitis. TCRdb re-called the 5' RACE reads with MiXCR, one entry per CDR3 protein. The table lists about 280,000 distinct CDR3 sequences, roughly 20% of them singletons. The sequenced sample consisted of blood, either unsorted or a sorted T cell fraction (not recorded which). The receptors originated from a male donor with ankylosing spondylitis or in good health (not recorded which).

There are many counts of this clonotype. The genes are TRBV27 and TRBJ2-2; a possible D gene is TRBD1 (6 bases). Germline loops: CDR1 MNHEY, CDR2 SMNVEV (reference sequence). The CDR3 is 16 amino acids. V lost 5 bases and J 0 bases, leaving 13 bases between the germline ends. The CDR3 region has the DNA TGTGCCAGCAGTCTTTCCGGACAGACGAACACCGGGGAGCTGTTTTTT. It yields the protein CASSLSGQTNTGELFF.

The CDR3 region has the DNA TGTGCCATCGACCGCCGGCCAGGTGGCGGCTACACCTTC. Amino acids: CAIDRRPGGGYTF. The chain carries TRBV28 and TRBJ1-2; D ambiguous. The germline CDR1 and CDR2 sequences are MDHEN and SYDVKM. The V end was cut by 10 bases, the J end by 8 bases, with 20 bases between. The CDR3 sequence is 13 residues long.

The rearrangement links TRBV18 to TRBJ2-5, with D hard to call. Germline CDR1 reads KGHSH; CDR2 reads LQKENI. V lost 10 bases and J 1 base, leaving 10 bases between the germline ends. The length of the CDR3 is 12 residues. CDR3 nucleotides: TGTGCCACCTCCACGGTCCAAGAGACCCAGTACTTC. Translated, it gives CATSTVQETQYF.

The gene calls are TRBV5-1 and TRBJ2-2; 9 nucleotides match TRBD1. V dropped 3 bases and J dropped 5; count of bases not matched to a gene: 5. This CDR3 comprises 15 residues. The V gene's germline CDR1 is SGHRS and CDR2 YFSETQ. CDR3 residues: CASSSDRGGTGELFF. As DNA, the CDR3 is TGCGCCAGCAGCTCGGACAGGGGCGGAACCGGGGAGCTGTTTTTT.

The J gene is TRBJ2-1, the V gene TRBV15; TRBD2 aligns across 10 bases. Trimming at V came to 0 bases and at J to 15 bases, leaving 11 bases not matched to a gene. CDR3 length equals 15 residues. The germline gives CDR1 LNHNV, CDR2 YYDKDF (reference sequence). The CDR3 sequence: CATSRERTSGINAFF. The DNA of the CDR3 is TGTGCCACCAGCAGAGAAAGGACTAGCGGCATTAATGCGTTCTTC.

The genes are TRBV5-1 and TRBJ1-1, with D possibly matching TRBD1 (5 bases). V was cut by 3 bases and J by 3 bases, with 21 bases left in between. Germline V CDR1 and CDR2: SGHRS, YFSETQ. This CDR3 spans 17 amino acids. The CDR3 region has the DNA TGCGCCAGCAGCTCATCCCCCACCAGGGCGGTTGACACTGAAGCTTTCTTT. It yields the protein CASSSSPTRAVDTEAFF. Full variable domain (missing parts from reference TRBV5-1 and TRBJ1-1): KAGVTQTPRYLIKTRGQQVTLSCSPISGHRSVSWYQQTPGQGLQFLFEYFSETQRNKGNFPGRFSGRQFSNSRSEMNVSTLELGDSALYLCASSSSPTRAVDTEAFFGQGTRLTVV.

The CDR3 loop reads CASSLAPGQVATNEKLFF. CDR3 bases: TGTGCCAGCAGTTTAGCGCCGGGACAGGTCGCAACTAATGAAAAACTGTTTTTT. The chain couples TRBV12-3 or TRBV12-4 to TRBJ1-4; 8 bases are shared with TRBD1. V was clipped by 0 bases and J by 0 bases; unmatched bases: 6. The CDR3 runs to 18 residues.

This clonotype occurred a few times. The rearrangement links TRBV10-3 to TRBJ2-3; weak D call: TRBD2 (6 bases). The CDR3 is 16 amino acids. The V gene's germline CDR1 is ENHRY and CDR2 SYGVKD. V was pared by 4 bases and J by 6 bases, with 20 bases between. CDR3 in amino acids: CAISGLAGSKVDTQYF. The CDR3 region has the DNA TGTGCCATCAGTGGCCTCGCGGGGTCAAAAGTGGATACGCAGTATTTT.

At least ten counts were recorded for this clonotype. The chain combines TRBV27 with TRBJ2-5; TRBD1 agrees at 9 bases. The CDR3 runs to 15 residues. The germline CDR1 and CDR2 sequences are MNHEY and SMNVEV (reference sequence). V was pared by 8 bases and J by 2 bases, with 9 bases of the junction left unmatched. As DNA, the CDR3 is TGTGCCAGCGCATCGACAGGGGGTGAGCAAGAGACCCAGTACTTC. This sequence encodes CASASTGGEQETQYF.

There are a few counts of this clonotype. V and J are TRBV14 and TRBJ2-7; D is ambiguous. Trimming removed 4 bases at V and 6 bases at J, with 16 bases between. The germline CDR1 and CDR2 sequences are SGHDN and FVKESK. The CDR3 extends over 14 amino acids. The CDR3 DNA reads TGTGCCAGCAGCCGGGCAATCCCCTCGGCCGAGCAGTACGTC. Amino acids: CASSRAIPSAEQYV.

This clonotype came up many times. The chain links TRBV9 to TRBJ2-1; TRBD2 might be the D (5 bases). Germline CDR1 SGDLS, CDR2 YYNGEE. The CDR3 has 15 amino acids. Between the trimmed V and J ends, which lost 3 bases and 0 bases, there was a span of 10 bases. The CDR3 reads CASSARGSSYNEQFF. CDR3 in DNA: TGTGCCAGCAGCGCCCGGGGTAGCTCCTACAATGAGCAGTTCTTC.

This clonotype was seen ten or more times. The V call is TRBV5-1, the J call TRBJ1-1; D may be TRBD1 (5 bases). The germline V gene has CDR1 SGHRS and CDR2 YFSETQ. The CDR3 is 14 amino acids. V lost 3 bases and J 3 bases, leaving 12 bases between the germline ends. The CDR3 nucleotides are TGCGCCAGCAGCTCGGGGGGGAGTCACACTGAAGCTTTCTTT. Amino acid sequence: CASSSGGSHTEAFF.

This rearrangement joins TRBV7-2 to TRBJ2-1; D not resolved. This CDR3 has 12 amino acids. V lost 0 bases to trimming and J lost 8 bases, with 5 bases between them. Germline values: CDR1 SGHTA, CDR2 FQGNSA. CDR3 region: CASSLATYEQFF. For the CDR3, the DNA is TGTGCCAGCAGCTTAGCAACTTATGAGCAGTTCTTC.

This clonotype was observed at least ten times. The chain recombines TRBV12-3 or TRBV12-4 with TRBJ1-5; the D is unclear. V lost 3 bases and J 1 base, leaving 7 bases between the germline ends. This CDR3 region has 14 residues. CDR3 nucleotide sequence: TGTGCCAGCAGTTTTGCCCGGAGCAATCAGCCCCAGCATTTT. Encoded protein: CASSFARSNQPQHF.

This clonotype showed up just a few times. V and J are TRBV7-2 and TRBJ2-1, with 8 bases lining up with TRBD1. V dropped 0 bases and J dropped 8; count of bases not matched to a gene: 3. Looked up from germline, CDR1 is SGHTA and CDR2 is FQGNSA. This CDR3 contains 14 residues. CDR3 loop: CASSLADRDYEQFF. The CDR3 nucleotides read TGTGCCAGCAGCTTAGCGGACAGGGACTATGAGCAGTTCTTC.

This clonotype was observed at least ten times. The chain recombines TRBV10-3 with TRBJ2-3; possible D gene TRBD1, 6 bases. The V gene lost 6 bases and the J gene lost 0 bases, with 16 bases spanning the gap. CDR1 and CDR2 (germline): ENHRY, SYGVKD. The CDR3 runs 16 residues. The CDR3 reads CAISGSRQASTDTQYF. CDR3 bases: TGTGCCATCAGCGGAAGTAGACAGGCAAGCACAGATACGCAGTATTTT.